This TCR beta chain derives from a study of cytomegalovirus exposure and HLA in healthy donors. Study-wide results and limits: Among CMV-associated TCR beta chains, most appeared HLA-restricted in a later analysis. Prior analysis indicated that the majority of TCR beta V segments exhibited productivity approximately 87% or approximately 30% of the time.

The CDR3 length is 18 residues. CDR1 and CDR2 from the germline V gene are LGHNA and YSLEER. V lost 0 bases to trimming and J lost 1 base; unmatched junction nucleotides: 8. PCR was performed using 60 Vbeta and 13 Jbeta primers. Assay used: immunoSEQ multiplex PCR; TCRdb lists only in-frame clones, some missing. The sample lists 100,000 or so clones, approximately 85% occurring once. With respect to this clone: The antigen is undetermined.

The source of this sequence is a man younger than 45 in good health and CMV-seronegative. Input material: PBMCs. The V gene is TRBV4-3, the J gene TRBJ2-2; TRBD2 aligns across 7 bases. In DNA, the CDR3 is TGCGCCAGCAGCCAAGAAATCGGGGGGATCATGAACACCGGGGAGCTGTTTTTT. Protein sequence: CASSQEIGGIMNTGELFF.